This T cell receptor (beta chain) was identified during a study of spatial heterogeneity in lung cancer. Described time point: sample taken at primary tumor resection. Unsorted tumor, nontumor lung tissue or cryopreserved PBMC supplied the whole RNA. Germline V gives CDR1 SGHVS, CDR2 FQNEAQ. V lost 3 bases, J lost 7 bases, and 14 bases lay in between. The CDR3 loop spans 14 amino acids. This clonotype was observed many times. Carried by each TCR cDNA molecule was a unique molecular identifier. TCRdb fed the 5' RACE reads into MiXCR, producing one record per CDR3 protein. The sample yields approximately 40,000 distinct CDR3 sequences, 6% to 8% seen once.

The material sequenced was PBMCs, taken at surgery. The sequence came from a male donor with early-stage non-small cell lung cancer. The chain has TRBV7-8 and TRBJ2-3; tentative D call: TRBD2 (6 bases). CDR3 bases: TGTGCCAGCAGCTTCAGGGACTCAGTAAATACGCAGTATTTT. Its protein product is CASSFRDSVNTQYF. Full variable domain (remainder filled in from reference TRBV7-8 and TRBJ2-3): GAGVSQSPRYKVAKRGQDVALRCDPISGHVSLFWYQQALGQGPEFLTYFQNEAQLDKSGLPSDRFFAERPEGSVSTLKIQRTQQEDSAVYLCASSFRDSVNTQYFGPGTRLTVL.